A selection of T cell receptor beta chains follows, all from one sample in a study of blood T cell repertoires in COVID-19. Sequenced by immunoSEQ multiplex PCR; TCRdb stores in-frame clones only, minus some. The data show nearly 100,000 clones, with 86% seen just once and 1.5% to 2% held by the top ten. The specimen sequenced was peripheral blood. The receptor source for this set is an elderly man with acute or convalescent COVID-19. Each CDR3 is given with its conserved first and last residue. A D gene is named only where the DNA matches it firmly. Expanded clones are given a class, and other clones once, few, many or no size at all.

d_call clone_size j_call v_call cdr3_aa cdr3_nt
NA few TRBJ1-5 TRBV12-3/TRBV12-4 CAIGSTNQPQHF TGTGCCATCGGGAGTACCAATCAGCCCCAGCATTTT
NA NA TRBJ2-7 TRBV7-2 CASSEGEPPTYEQYF TGTGCCAGCAGCGAGGGGGAACCCCCAACCTACGAGCAGTACTTC
TRBD1 NA TRBJ2-5 TRBV11-3 CASSLRDRGRETQYF TGTGCCAGCAGCTTAAGGGACAGGGGGCGAGAGACCCAGTACTTC
NA NA TRBJ2-5 TRBV5-4 CASSLVSEDQETQYF TGTGCCAGCAGCTTGGTTTCGGAGGACCAAGAGACCCAGTACTTC
TRBD1 NA TRBJ1-5 TRBV2 CASSEQGANQPQHF TGTGCCAGCAGTGAACAGGGGGCCAATCAGCCCCAGCATTTT
NA NA TRBJ1-5 TRBV18 CASSPGARVSNQPQHF TGTGCCAGCTCACCGGGAGCTCGGGTAAGCAATCAGCCCCAGCATTTT
NA once TRBJ1-6 TRBV5-4 CASSKGDYDNSPLHF TGTGCCAGCAGCAAAGGGGATTACGACAATTCACCCCTCCACTTT
TRBD1 NA TRBJ2-5 TRBV28 CASTRSGQGQETQYF TGTGCCAGCACAAGGTCGGGACAGGGACAAGAGACCCAGTACTTC
TRBD1 NA TRBJ1-3 TRBV6-4 CASSGDRGNTIYF TGTGCCAGCAGTGGGGACAGGGGAAACACCATATATTTT
TRBD1 NA TRBJ2-7 TRBV28 CASQGTGTFTYEQYF TGTGCCAGCCAGGGGACAGGGACCTTCACCTACGAGCAGTACTTC
NA NA TRBJ2-3 TRBV4-1 CASSSLRNTDTQYF TGCGCCAGCAGTTCCCTGCGAAACACAGATACGCAGTATTTT
TRBD2 once TRBJ2-1 TRBV2 CASRGTSGRGEQFF TGTGCCAGCAGGGGGACTAGCGGGAGAGGTGAGCAGTTCTTC
TRBD1 NA TRBJ2-5 TRBV5-1 CASSHGTDQETQYF TGCGCCAGCAGCCACGGGACAGATCAAGAGACCCAGTACTTC
NA few TRBJ1-3 TRBV18 CASSPGGVTGNTIYF TGTGCCAGCTCACCAGGCGGGGTAACTGGAAACACCATATATTTT
TRBD2 NA TRBJ2-5 TRBV27 CASSLSTGGRETQYF TGTGCCAGCAGTTTATCGACGGGAGGGCGAGAGACCCAGTACTTC
TRBD1 once TRBJ2-7 TRBV28 CASSFDRGRDEQYF TGTGCCAGCAGTTTCGACAGGGGTAGGGACGAGCAGTACTTC
NA NA TRBJ2-7 TRBV9 CASSVGAGPHYEQYF TGTGCCAGCAGCGTAGGGGCGGGACCACACTACGAGCAGTACTTC
TRBD2 NA TRBJ2-3 TRBV6-5 CASSQTLRESDTQYF TGTGCCAGCAGCCAAACATTGCGGGAGTCAGATACGCAGTATTTT
NA NA TRBJ1-5 TRBV7-2 CASSLTERQPQHF TGTGCCAGCAGCCTTACTGAGCGTCAGCCCCAGCATTTT
TRBD1 NA TRBJ2-7 TRBV28 CASSFGGTGLYEQYF TGTGCCAGCAGTTTTGGAGGGACAGGGCTCTACGAGCAGTACTTC
TRBD1 NA TRBJ1-2 TRBV5-1 CASSTGTGGPHYGYTF TGCGCCAGCAGCACCGGGACAGGGGGCCCCCACTATGGCTACACCTTC
TRBD1 NA TRBJ1-2 TRBV6-6 CASRGGQGFNYGYTF TGTGCCAGCAGGGGGGGACAGGGGTTCAACTATGGCTACACCTTC
NA NA TRBJ2-2 TRBV19 CASSRLGGTGELFF TGTGCCAGTAGCCGACTCGGGGGCACCGGGGAGCTGTTTTTT
NA NA TRBJ2-7 TRBV2 CASSEQAVPSYEQYF TGTGCCAGCAGTGAACAAGCGGTACCCTCCTACGAGCAGTACTTC
NA NA TRBJ2-7 TRBV7-9 CASSLDRGRFYEQYF TGTGCCAGCAGCTTAGATCGAGGCAGATTCTACGAGCAGTACTTC
NA NA TRBJ2-1 TRBV5-4 CASSSQKQSYNEQFF TGTGCCAGCAGCTCTCAAAAACAGTCCTACAATGAGCAGTTCTTC
TRBD2 NA TRBJ2-7 TRBV6-5 CASRRSGSYEQYF TGTGCCAGCCGTCGTAGCGGGAGCTACGAGCAGTACTTC
TRBD2 NA TRBJ2-1 TRBV5-4 CASSPWGAGPYNEQFF TGTGCCAGCAGCCCGTGGGGAGCGGGACCCTACAATGAGCAGTTCTTC
TRBD2 once TRBJ2-5 TRBV3-1/TRBV3-2 CASSPRGGQTQYF TGTGCCAGCAGCCCCCGGGGAGGGCAGACCCAGTACTTC
NA NA TRBJ2-1 TRBV6-2/TRBV6-3 CASSYPDFYNEQFF TGTGCCAGCAGTTACCCGGACTTTTACAATGAGCAGTTCTTC
TRBD2 few TRBJ2-7 TRBV6-5 CASSYMASGRRYEQYF TGTGCCAGCAGTTACATGGCTAGCGGGAGGAGGTACGAGCAGTACTTC
NA NA TRBJ2-7 TRBV4-3 CASSHRGTGEQYF TGCGCCAGCAGCCATAGGGGAACTGGCGAGCAGTACTTC
NA once TRBJ1-5 TRBV6-2/TRBV6-3 CASSYSVAVNQPQHF TGTGCCAGCAGTTACTCGGTAGCAGTCAATCAGCCCCAGCATTTT
TRBD1 NA TRBJ1-1 TRBV19 CASSITGGGTEAFF TGTGCCAGTAGTATCACAGGGGGAGGCACTGAAGCTTTCTTT
TRBD1 NA TRBJ1-1 TRBV28 CASTNYRGRTTEAFF TGTGCCAGCACCAATTACAGGGGGCGGACGACTGAAGCTTTCTTT
TRBD1 NA TRBJ2-2 TRBV28 CASRGTGGHGGELFF TGTGCCAGCAGGGGGACAGGGGGTCACGGCGGGGAGCTGTTTTTT
NA once TRBJ2-7 TRBV5-4 CASSPGTAYEQYF TGTGCCAGCAGCCCGGGAACCGCCTACGAGCAGTACTTC
TRBD1 NA TRBJ1-2 TRBV4-3 CASSQDRGRGGYTF TGCGCCAGCAGCCAAGACAGGGGGCGTGGAGGCTACACCTTC
NA NA TRBJ1-6 TRBV5-6 CASSPGLLPNSPLHF TGTGCCAGCAGCCCAGGACTTCTCCCAAATTCACCCCTCCACTTT
NA NA TRBJ2-3 TRBV20-1 CSARDSPIF TGCAGTGCTAGAGATTCCCCAATTTTT